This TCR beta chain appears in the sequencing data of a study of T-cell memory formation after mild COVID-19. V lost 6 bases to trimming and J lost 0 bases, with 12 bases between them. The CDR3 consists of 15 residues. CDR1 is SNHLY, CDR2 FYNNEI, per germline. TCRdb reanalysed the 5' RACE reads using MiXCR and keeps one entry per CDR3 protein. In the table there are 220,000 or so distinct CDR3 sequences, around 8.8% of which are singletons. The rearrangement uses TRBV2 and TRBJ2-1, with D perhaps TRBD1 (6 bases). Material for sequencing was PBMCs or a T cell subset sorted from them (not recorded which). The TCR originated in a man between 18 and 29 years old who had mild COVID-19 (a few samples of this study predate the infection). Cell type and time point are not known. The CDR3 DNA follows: TGTGCCAGCAGCGAAATCAGGGGCTCCTACAATGAGCAGTTCTTC. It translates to CASSEIRGSYNEQFF.